One sample yielded the 21 T cell receptor beta chains listed below, sequenced in a study of blood T cell repertoires in COVID-19. Here immunoSEQ multiplex PCR was the method, and the copy in TCRdb shows in-frame clones only, minus some. The data show about 300,000 clones, roughly 85% seen once. Source material: PBMCs or T cells enriched from blood (not recorded which). All receptors come from a woman aged 50 to 65 who had recovered from COVID-19.

V is TRBV11-1 and J is TRBJ2-5, with TRBD1 matching 7 bases. The CDR3 has 14 amino acids. CDR1 SGHAT and CDR2 FQDESV come from the germline V gene (reference sequence). The V and J ends lost 6 bases and 1 base, in that order; junction bases with no gene match: 5. The DNA for the CDR3 is TGTGCCAGCAGAGGGGACAGATTCCAAGAGACCCAGTACTTC. This gives the protein CASRGDRFQETQYF. The full variable domain, with the rest looked up from reference TRBV11-1 and TRBJ2-5, is EAEVAQSPRYKITEKSQAVAFWCDPISGHATLYWYRQILGQGPELLVQFQDESVVDDSQLPKDRFSAERLKGVDSTLKIQPAELGDSAMYLCASRGDRFQETQYFGPGTRLLVL.

CDR3 nucleotides: TGTGCCAGCATCGAGACAGGGCGAAACACCATATATTTT. Translating it yields CASIETGRNTIYF. This chain links TRBV7-9 with TRBJ1-3; 7 nucleotides match TRBD1. There are 13 residues in the CDR3. Looked up from germline, CDR1 is SEHNR and CDR2 is FQNEAQ (reference sequence). V lost 7 bases to trimming and J lost 5 bases; unmatched junction nucleotides: 5.

The chain carries TRBV2 and TRBJ2-3; 7 nucleotides line up with TRBD2. With 7 bases clipped from V and 2 bases from J, the junction kept 9 bases outside the gene matches. From germline, CDR1 is SNHLY and CDR2 FYNNEI. This CDR3 contains 15 residues. The CDR3 sequence is CASTERGINTDTQYF. Here the CDR3 DNA reads TGTGCCAGCACGGAGCGGGGCATTAACACAGATACGCAGTATTTT.

The chain has TRBV7-9 and TRBJ2-3; 9 bases are a match to TRBD2. Trimming at V came to 5 bases and at J to 0 bases, leaving 6 bases not matched to a gene. CDR1 is SEHNR, CDR2 FQNEAQ, per germline (reference sequence). The CDR3 sequence is 16 residues long. The CDR3 nucleotides are TGTGCCAGCAGCCCATCTAGCGGGATAAGCACAGATACGCAGTATTTT. As protein: CASSPSSGISTDTQYF.

The chain combines TRBV5-6 with TRBJ2-1; 9 bases match TRBD2. The CDR3 runs 15 residues. The V segment lost 6 bases and the J segment 2 bases; nucleotides outside the gene matches: 6. Germline V CDR1 and CDR2: SGHDT, YYEEEE. CDR3 sequence: CASKIRTSAYNEQFF. The CDR3, as DNA: TGTGCCAGCAAGATTCGGACTAGCGCCTACAATGAGCAGTTCTTC. The full variable domain, with the rest looked up from reference TRBV5-6 and TRBJ2-1, is DAGVTQSPTHLIKTRGQQVTLRCSPKSGHDTVSWYQQALGQGPQFIFQYYEEEERQRGNFPDRFSGHQFPNYSSELNVNALLLGDSALYLCASKIRTSAYNEQFFGPGTRLTVL.

Here the CDR3 reads CASSWGVGGTTEAFF. The CDR3 bases are TGCGCCAGCAGCTGGGGCGTGGGGGGGACCACTGAAGCTTTCTTT. The rearrangement links TRBV5-1 to TRBJ1-1; TRBD1 might be the D (5 bases). This CDR3 contains 15 residues. CDR1 is SGHRS, CDR2 YFSETQ, per germline. The V gene lost 3 bases and the J gene lost 4 bases, with 16 bases spanning the gap.

The CDR3, as DNA: TGCGCCAGCCGGGGACAGGCGAACACCGGGGAGCTGTTTTTT. Its protein product is CASRGQANTGELFF. J is TRBJ2-2 and V is TRBV5-1; 8 bases match TRBD1. Germline V gene lookup returns CDR1 SGHRS and CDR2 YFSETQ. V lost 7 bases and J lost 0; bases outside the gene matches: 2. The CDR3 spans 14 residues. Drawing the rest from reference TRBV5-1 and TRBJ2-2, the complete variable domain is KAGVTQTPRYLIKTRGQQVTLSCSPISGHRSVSWYQQTPGQGLQFLFEYFSETQRNKGNFPGRFSGRQFSNSRSEMNVSTLELGDSALYLCASRGQANTGELFFGEGSRLTVL.

This chain uses TRBV7-9 with TRBJ2-1; tentative D call: TRBD2 (5 bases). There are 13 residues in the CDR3. V shed 5 bases and J shed 7 bases, with 12 bases lying between them. The germline V gene encodes CDR1 SEHNR and CDR2 FQNEAQ (reference sequence). Here the CDR3 DNA reads TGTGCCAGCAGCCCCCGGAGGTCTAATGAGCAGTTCTTC. Amino acids: CASSPRRSNEQFF.

The chain joins TRBV11-3 to TRBJ2-2; tentatively, D is TRBD1 (5 bases). This CDR3 is 15 amino acids long. The germline V gene has CDR1 SGHNT and CDR2 YENEEA. The V end lost 5 bases, the J end lost 4 bases, and 14 bases lay between the germline ends. In DNA, the CDR3 is TGTGCCAGCAGCGGGAAGGGGCGCGGCACCGGGGAGCTGTTTTTT. Its translation: CASSGKGRGTGELFF.

This chain uses TRBV7-2 with TRBJ2-2; 7 bases are shared with TRBD2. The germline V gene has CDR1 SGHTA and CDR2 FQGNSA. The CDR3 sequence is 15 residues long. V lost 3 bases and J lost 2; bases outside the gene matches: 3. CDR3 sequence: CASSFRLANTGELFF. Written as DNA, the CDR3 is TGTGCCAGCAGCTTTAGACTAGCCAACACCGGGGAGCTGTTTTTT.

The chain uses TRBV10-3 and TRBJ2-3; 14 nucleotides align to TRBD2. CDR1 ENHRY and CDR2 SYGVKD come from the germline V gene. CDR3 length: 16 residues. Losses at the gene ends were 5 bases for V and 1 base for J; bases not matched to a gene: 2. The CDR3 bases are TGTGCCATCAGTCAGACTAGCGGGAGGGGCACAGATACGCAGTATTTT. Residues: CAISQTSGRGTDTQYF.

V and J are TRBV14 and TRBJ1-1, with D possibly matching TRBD1 (5 bases). The germline V and J ends were trimmed by 0 bases and 5 bases, with 10 bases remaining between them. The V gene's germline CDR1 is SGHDN and CDR2 FVKESK. The CDR3 has 14 amino acids. The CDR3 region has the DNA TGTGCCAGCAGCCAAGATCGGGGGGGAACTGAAGCTTTCTTT. Amino acid sequence: CASSQDRGGTEAFF. The variable domain in full, with the rest retrieved from reference TRBV14 and TRBJ1-1, is EAGVTQFPSHSVIEKGQTVTLRCDPISGHDNLYWYRRVMGKEIKFLLHFVKESKQDESGMPNNRFLAERTGGTYSTLKVQPAELEDSGVYFCASSQDRGGTEAFFGQGTRLTVV.

This rearrangement joins TRBV3-1 (or the pseudogene TRBV3-2) to TRBJ2-7; TRBD1 agrees at 9 bases. Trimming cost V 4 bases and J 4 bases; bases outside gene matches: 5. Germline V CDR1 and CDR2: LGHDT, YNNKEL (reference sequence). This CDR3 has 14 amino acids. The CDR3 sequence is CASSPPGQGYEQYF. CDR3 nucleotide sequence: TGTGCCAGCAGCCCTCCGGGACAGGGTTACGAGCAGTACTTC.

For the CDR3, the DNA is TGTGCCAGCAGCTGGGTCACTAGCGGGAAGGATGAGCAGTTCTTC. Encoded protein: CASSWVTSGKDEQFF. The chain carries TRBV5-4 and TRBJ2-1; 10 nucleotides line up with TRBD2. The CDR3 consists of 15 residues. Germline V CDR1 and CDR2: SGHNT, YYREEE (reference sequence). The ends lost 3 bases at V and 8 bases at J; junction bases unmatched: 8. Together with reference TRBV5-4 and TRBJ2-1, the CDR3 gives the full variable domain: ETGVTQSPTHLIKTRGQQVTLRCSSQSGHNTVSWYQQALGQGPQFIFQYYREEENGRGNFPPRFSGLQFPNYSSELNVNALELDDSALYLCASSWVTSGKDEQFFGPGTRLTVL.

As for this clone: Other DNA sequences from this sample encode an identical CDR3 as well. The CDR3 reads CASSIRTANTEAFF. The CDR3 region has the DNA TGTGCCAGTAGTATTCGGACAGCGAACACTGAAGCTTTCTTT. The chain carries TRBV19 and TRBJ1-1, with a weak D call TRBD1 (6 bases). The CDR3 length is 14 residues. CDR1 and CDR2 from the germline V gene are LNHDA and SQIVND (reference sequence). The V gene lost 3 bases and the J gene lost 1 base, with 9 bases spanning the gap. The full variable domain, completed using reference TRBV19 and TRBJ1-1, is DGGITQSPKYLFRKEGQNVTLSCEQNLNHDAMYWYRQDPGQGLRLIYYSQIVNDFQKGDIAEGYSVSREKKESFPLTVTSAQKNPTAFYLCASSIRTANTEAFFGQGTRLTVV.

This clone was picked up a small number of times. The CDR3 region has the DNA TGCGCCAGCAGCGCCAGACAGGGTCTAGACGTCATGAACACTGAAGCTTTCTTT. Translating gives CASSARQGLDVMNTEAFF. The chain joins TRBV5-1 to TRBJ1-1; 7 bases map to TRBD1. This CDR3 is 18 amino acids long. V trimming: 4 bases; J trimming: 0 bases; junction bases outside the gene matches: 15. Germline CDR1 reads SGHRS; CDR2 reads YFSETQ.

The chain combines TRBV15 with TRBJ1-5, with D perhaps matching TRBD1 (6 bases). The CDR3 is made up of 15 amino acids. The V gene lost 2 bases and the J gene lost 4 bases, with 12 bases spanning the gap. Germline loops: CDR1 LNHNV, CDR2 YYDKDF (reference sequence). The CDR3 DNA sequence: TGTGCCACCAGCAGAACAGGGACGTCGAATCAGCCCCAGCATTTT. This translates into CATSRTGTSNQPQHF.

The chain links TRBV9 to TRBJ2-2; D call uncertain. Trimming pared 1 base from V and 0 bases from J, leaving 10 bases between. The CDR3 runs to 16 residues. Germline lookup yields CDR1 SGDLS and CDR2 YYNGEE. CDR3 sequence reads: CASSVFWQANTGELFF. The CDR3 DNA reads TGTGCCAGCAGCGTATTTTGGCAGGCGAACACCGGGGAGCTGTTTTTT.

The chain employs TRBV30 and TRBJ2-5; TRBD2 matches at 8 bases. Germline values: CDR1 GTSNPN, CDR2 SVGIG (reference sequence). This CDR3 contains 14 residues. V trimming: 3 bases; J trimming: 5 bases; junction bases outside the gene matches: 8. The CDR3 DNA reads as TGTGCCTGGAGCCAAGGACTAGCTCGCGAGACCCAGTACTTC. It yields the protein CAWSQGLARETQYF.

The DNA for the CDR3 is TGTGCCAGTAAGATAGCGGGGGACACAGATACGCAGTATTTT. Protein: CASKIAGDTDTQYF. The genes are TRBV19 and TRBJ2-3; 9 bases agree with TRBD2. CDR1 LNHDA and CDR2 SQIVND come from the germline V gene (reference sequence). This CDR3 has 14 amino acids. The ends lost 7 bases at V and 2 bases at J; junction bases unmatched: 4. The entire variable domain, with the rest obtained from reference TRBV19 and TRBJ2-3, is as follows: DGGITQSPKYLFRKEGQNVTLSCEQNLNHDAMYWYRQDPGQGLRLIYYSQIVNDFQKGDIAEGYSVSREKKESFPLTVTSAQKNPTAFYLCASKIAGDTDTQYFGPGTRLTVL.

This clone was picked up a small number of times. The V gene is TRBV5-1, the J gene TRBJ2-2, with TRBD2 matching 8 bases. Trimming at V came to 0 bases and at J to 6 bases, leaving 7 bases not matched to a gene. The germline V gene encodes CDR1 SGHRS and CDR2 YFSETQ. The CDR3 extends over 16 amino acids. The CDR3 DNA is TGCGCCAGCAGCTTGGATTTTAGCGGGGTAGCCGGGGAGCTGTTTTTT. Residues: CASSLDFSGVAGELFF.